The 17 T cell receptor beta chains below were found in one sample sequenced in a study of blood T cell repertoires in COVID-19. Clones were read by immunoSEQ multiplex PCR, and TCRdb kept only the in-frame ones, dropping some. The table includes approximately 100,000 clones, around 75% detected once. Source material: peripheral blood. Receptors originate from a woman aged 80 or over with active or convalescent COVID-19.

CDR3 coding DNA: TGCGCCACTCCGGGACAGGGGGCTAACAAAAACATTCAGTACTTC. Protein product: CATPGQGANKNIQYF. J is TRBJ2-4 and V is TRBV10-1; 12 bases match TRBD1. Looked up from germline, CDR1 is WNHNN and CDR2 is SYGVQD (reference sequence). The CDR3 totals 15 residues. Trimming took 10 bases from V and 3 from J; bases not matched to a gene: 7.

This clone was seen only a few times. This chain joins TRBV6-5 and TRBJ1-1; D possibly corresponds to TRBD1 (5 bases). Germline CDR1 and CDR2: MNHEY and SVGAGI. The CDR3 has 12 residues. V dropped 6 bases and J dropped 5 bases, with 10 bases sitting between them. The chain's CDR3 is CASSVGGTEAFF. The CDR3 coding sequence is TGTGCCAGCAGCGTGGGGGGAACTGAAGCTTTCTTT.

This chain joins TRBV6-5 and TRBJ2-1; 7 bases map to TRBD2. V gave up 5 bases and J gave up 4 bases; unmatched junction bases: 8. The CDR3 has 15 residues. Germline V gene sequence: CDR1 MNHEY, CDR2 SVGAGI. The CDR3 DNA reads as TGTGCCAGCAGTACCGGAGGCGGGGGTTACAATGAGCAGTTCTTC. It encodes CASSTGGGGYNEQFF.

This clone occurred a few times. The rearrangement joins TRBV7-9 to TRBJ1-6, with 7 bases aligning to TRBD1. V was pared by 1 base and J by 0 bases, with 6 bases of the junction left unmatched. The CDR3 is 18 residues long. Per germline, CDR1 SEHNR and CDR2 FQNEAQ (reference sequence). The CDR3 bases are TGTGCCAGCAGCTTAGGGAAACAGGGGTTCTCCTATAATTCACCCCTCCACTTT. Translation gives CASSLGKQGFSYNSPLHF. The whole variable domain, filled in from reference TRBV7-9 and TRBJ1-6, reads DTGVSQNPRHKITKRGQNVTFRCDPISEHNRLYWYRQTLGQGPEFLTYFQNEAQLEKSRLLSDRFSAERPKGSFSTLEIQRTEQGDSAMYLCASSLGKQGFSYNSPLHFGNGTRLTVT.

The chain joins TRBV14 to TRBJ2-7; unclear D gene. Germline assignment: CDR1 SGHDN and CDR2 FVKESK. The CDR3 is 15 amino acids. V shed 0 bases and J shed 13 bases, with 22 bases lying between them. The CDR3 is CASSQDGDRFYKRYF. The CDR3 bases are TGTGCCAGCAGCCAAGACGGAGACCGCTTTTATAAACGATACTTC.

This chain connects TRBV27 to TRBJ1-4, with 8 bases lining up with TRBD1. CDR3 length: 14 amino acids. J gave up 5 bases and V 1 base, and 0 bases lay outside the gene matches. Germline V gives CDR1 MNHEY, CDR2 SMNVEV (reference sequence). The CDR3 DNA follows: TGTGCCAGCAGTTTATGGACAGGGAATGAAAAACTGTTTTTT. It encodes CASSLWTGNEKLFF.

This rearrangement joins TRBV5-6 to TRBJ2-7; 8 bases map to TRBD2. The CDR3 totals 14 residues. With V trimmed by 4 bases and J by 6 bases, 9 bases remained unmatched. Germline CDR1 reads SGHDT; CDR2 reads YYEEEE. CDR3 residues: CASSPGTSLSEQYF. CDR3 coding DNA: TGTGCCAGCAGCCCCGGGACTAGTCTTTCCGAGCAGTACTTC.

The rearrangement joins TRBV5-1 to TRBJ1-5, with 8 nucleotides matching TRBD1. This CDR3 comprises 15 residues. V was clipped by 0 bases and J by 4 bases; unmatched bases: 3. Germline V lookup: CDR1 SGHRS, CDR2 YFSETQ. This CDR3 reads CASSLEGQENQPQHF. The CDR3 DNA is TGCGCCAGCAGCTTGGAGGGACAGGAGAATCAGCCCCAGCATTTT.

The chain employs TRBV28 and TRBJ1-2, with 9 bases lining up with TRBD1. CDR3 size: 15 residues. Trimming at V came to 4 bases and at J to 4 bases, leaving 7 bases not matched to a gene. The germline CDR1 and CDR2 sequences are MDHEN and SYDVKM. The CDR3 nucleotides are TGTGCCAGCAGTTCCGGGACAGGGAGTCTCTATGGCTACACCTTC. Amino acids: CASSSGTGSLYGYTF.

This sequence joins TRBV16 and TRBJ2-1; weak D call: TRBD2 (5 bases). Trimming stripped 4 bases from V and 1 base from J, with 11 bases between. This CDR3 is built from 15 residues. Per germline, CDR1 KGHSY and CDR2 FQNENV. This CDR3 is CASSPTRSSYNEQFF. The CDR3 region has the DNA TGTGCCAGCAGCCCAACTAGATCGTCCTACAATGAGCAGTTCTTC.

The chain uses TRBV28 and TRBJ2-7; 7 nucleotides match TRBD2. CDR1 and CDR2 (germline): MDHEN, SYDVKM. The junction had 12 bases not matched to a gene; V was cut back by 8 bases and J by 5 bases. The CDR3 runs to 14 residues. CDR3 sequence reads: CASPPSGGLHEQYF. The CDR3 DNA sequence: TGTGCCAGCCCCCCCTCGGGGGGATTACACGAGCAGTACTTC. Full variable domain (missing parts from reference TRBV28 and TRBJ2-7): DVKVTQSSRYLVKRTGEKVFLECVQDMDHENMFWYRQDPGLGLRLIYFSYDVKMKEKGDIPEGYSVSREKKERFSLILESASTNQTSMYLCASPPSGGLHEQYFGPGTRLTVT.

At least ten counts were recorded for this clone. J is TRBJ2-1 and V is TRBV9, with D possibly matching TRBD2 (5 bases). The CDR3 length is 16 residues. Deletions cut 2 bases from V and 2 bases from J, with 14 bases between. CDR1 and CDR2 from the germline V gene are SGDLS and YYNGEE. Here the CDR3 DNA reads TGTGCCAGCAGCGTCGGGTCACTAGACCCCTACAATGAGCAGTTCTTC. Translating it yields CASSVGSLDPYNEQFF. The complete variable domain, with remaining parts taken from reference TRBV9 and TRBJ2-1, reads DSGVTQTPKHLITATGQRVTLRCSPRSGDLSVYWYQQSLDQGLQFLIQYYNGEERAKGNILERFSAQQFPDLHSELNLSSLELGDSALYFCASSVGSLDPYNEQFFGPGTRLTVL.

The CDR3 region is CASSRDMGYGYTF. CDR3 DNA sequence: TGTGCCAGCAGTCGCGACATGGGCTATGGCTACACCTTC. The J gene is TRBJ1-2, the V gene TRBV6-2 or TRBV6-3; no firm D call. CDR3 length: 13 residues. V lost 5 bases and J 4 bases, leaving 11 bases between the germline ends. Germline lookup yields CDR1 MNHEY and CDR2 SVGEGT.

This chain connects TRBV2 to TRBJ1-3, with a tentative D call TRBD1 (5 bases). Germline CDR1 and CDR2: SNHLY and FYNNEI. V lost 2 bases and J lost 4, with 18 bases in between. The CDR3 covers 17 residues. The CDR3 DNA is TGTGCCAGCAGTGAAACCCTCTTGGCAGGGAAGGGAAACACCATATATTTT. This sequence encodes CASSETLLAGKGNTIYF. Using reference TRBV2 and TRBJ1-3 for the parts outside the CDR3, the full variable domain is EPEVTQTPSHQVTQMGQEVILRCVPISNHLYFYWYRQILGQKVEFLVSFYNNEISEKSEIFDDQFSVERPDGSNFTLKIRSTKLEDSAMYFCASSETLLAGKGNTIYFGEGSWLTVV.

This clone has only one observation. The V gene is TRBV6-2 or TRBV6-3, the J gene TRBJ2-3; 10 positions match TRBD2. Germline loops: CDR1 MNHEY, CDR2 SVGEGT. J lost 3 bases, V lost 0 bases, and 15 bases had no gene match. The CDR3 spans 20 residues. The CDR3 bases are TGTGCCAGCAGTTACTCGTCTCGTCGGAAAGCGGGAGGGCCAACAGATACGCAGTATTTT. It codes for CASSYSSRRKAGGPTDTQYF.

V usage is TRBV6-5 and J usage is TRBJ2-2; 7 positions agree with TRBD1. This CDR3 is 12 amino acids long. Germline CDR1 and CDR2: MNHEY and SVGAGI. V was clipped by 9 bases and J by 6 bases; unmatched bases: 4. Here the CDR3 DNA reads TGTGCCAGTTGGACAGGCGCCGGGGAGCTGTTTTTT. Protein sequence: CASWTGAGELFF.

V is TRBV7-8 and J is TRBJ2-3; D is unresolved. Trimming stripped 5 bases from V and 2 bases from J, with 5 bases between. Germline assignment: CDR1 SGHVS and CDR2 FQNEAQ. The CDR3 loop spans 12 amino acids. In DNA form, the CDR3 reads TGTGCCAGCAGCCCTAACACAGATACGCAGTATTTT. This translates into CASSPNTDTQYF.